These T cell receptor beta chains were read from a single sample in a study of T cells expressing NK-cell markers. Using the 5' RACE reads, TCRdb records one entry per CDR3 protein without DNA. This sample's table reports 200,000 to 300,000 distinct CDR3 sequences. Sequencing was carried out using blood T cells: a sorted CD56 or NKG2C T cell subset, CD4+ or CD8+ T cells, or bulk PBMC T cells (not recorded which). Source of these receptors: a man younger than 30 in good health. Each CDR3 is given with its conserved first and last residue. Fields, in order: J gene, V gene, CDR3 protein.

J gene: TRBJ2-3
V gene: TRBV29-1
CDR3 protein: CSVETGTDTQYF

J gene: TRBJ2-2
V gene: TRBV27
CDR3 protein: CASSLYVTNTGELFF

J gene: TRBJ1-3
V gene: TRBV4-3
CDR3 protein: CASSPTGSGNTIYF

J gene: TRBJ2-2
V gene: TRBV5-1
CDR3 protein: CASSFRQGSTGELFF

J gene: TRBJ2-1
V gene: TRBV14
CDR3 protein: CASSPRLAGYSYNEQFF

J gene: TRBJ2-7
V gene: TRBV4-2
CDR3 protein: CASSLIAGGDNFYEQYF

J gene: TRBJ2-2
V gene: TRBV24-1
CDR3 protein: CATGGGLAGYRNTGELFF

J gene: TRBJ2-1
V gene: TRBV6-6
CDR3 protein: CASMQDRGYEQFF

J gene: TRBJ2-7
V gene: TRBV4-3
CDR3 protein: CASSQEGYPSFEQYF

J gene: TRBJ2-6
V gene: TRBV6-1
CDR3 protein: CASSRKIMSGANVLTF

J gene: TRBJ2-1
V gene: TRBV29-1
CDR3 protein: CSVGLRTSPNEQFF

J gene: TRBJ2-2
V gene: TRBV6-1
CDR3 protein: CASSGRQTGELFF

J gene: TRBJ2-1
V gene: TRBV7-8
CDR3 protein: CASSRLAGSYNEQFF

J gene: TRBJ2-3
V gene: TRBV29-1
CDR3 protein: CSEVSGRTDTQYF

J gene: TRBJ2-5
V gene: TRBV5-1
CDR3 protein: CASSLVADIQETQYF

J gene: TRBJ2-2
V gene: TRBV10-3
CDR3 protein: CAISDISTSGELFF

J gene: TRBJ2-6
V gene: TRBV9
CDR3 protein: CASSAGDNGRGSGANVLTF

J gene: TRBJ1-4
V gene: TRBV5-5
CDR3 protein: CASRKSRTDGGNEKLFF

J gene: TRBJ2-1
V gene: TRBV27
CDR3 protein: CASSSSWTGGLTYNEQFF

J gene: TRBJ2-2
V gene: TRBV5-1
CDR3 protein: CASSSPTGWRDHTGELFF

J gene: TRBJ1-4
V gene: TRBV18
CDR3 protein: CASSPPGRGNEKLFF

J gene: TRBJ2-1
V gene: TRBV5-1
CDR3 protein: CASSLDVYNEQFF

J gene: TRBJ2-3
V gene: TRBV18
CDR3 protein: CASSPGAPDTQYF

J gene: TRBJ2-1
V gene: TRBV5-4
CDR3 protein: CASSWDPGQGLNEQFF

J gene: TRBJ2-1
V gene: TRBV11-1
CDR3 protein: CASIGGGDSRLAGGVYNEQFF

J gene: TRBJ2-1
V gene: TRBV6-1
CDR3 protein: CASSVSSGSYEQFF

J gene: TRBJ2-5
V gene: TRBV29-1
CDR3 protein: CSVDFTSETQYF

J gene: TRBJ2-3
V gene: TRBV20-1
CDR3 protein: CSASPGVASGTDTQYF

J gene: TRBJ2-7
V gene: TRBV3-1
CDR3 protein: CASSQSIWQAPEQYF

J gene: TRBJ1-3
V gene: TRBV5-1
CDR3 protein: CASSLGTGGSSGNTIYF

J gene: TRBJ2-5
V gene: TRBV7-2
CDR3 protein: CASSLGRILQETQYF

J gene: TRBJ1-2
V gene: TRBV5-1
CDR3 protein: CASSLVDRPADYGYTF

J gene: TRBJ2-1
V gene: TRBV5-1
CDR3 protein: CASSLGGTGNEQFF

J gene: TRBJ2-1
V gene: TRBV11-1
CDR3 protein: CASSTRDAHEQFF

J gene: TRBJ2-4
V gene: TRBV20-1
CDR3 protein: CSARTSGRSVVNIQYF

J gene: TRBJ2-4
V gene: TRBV6-1
CDR3 protein: CASRRTGGWAKNIQYF

J gene: TRBJ1-4
V gene: TRBV7-8
CDR3 protein: CASSPRDSLVPATNEKLFF

J gene: TRBJ2-7
V gene: TRBV20-1
CDR3 protein: CSGGGRDISYEQYF

J gene: TRBJ2-3
V gene: TRBV7-2
CDR3 protein: CASSLAVPSTDTQYF

J gene: TRBJ2-7
V gene: TRBV11-2
CDR3 protein: CASSRVGGPYEQYF

J gene: TRBJ2-6
V gene: TRBV6-1
CDR3 protein: CASRERQGMAGANVLTF

J gene: TRBJ1-1
V gene: TRBV5-5
CDR3 protein: CASSSPKAHTEAFF

J gene: TRBJ2-2
V gene: TRBV7-6
CDR3 protein: CASRNPFDNTGELFF

J gene: TRBJ2-5
V gene: TRBV6-5
CDR3 protein: CASSYSPGSVETQYF

J gene: TRBJ1-2
V gene: TRBV11-3
CDR3 protein: CASSAIRLEHYGYTF

J gene: TRBJ2-3
V gene: TRBV9
CDR3 protein: CASSAEPDSTDTQYF

J gene: TRBJ2-2
V gene: TRBV29-1
CDR3 protein: CSVSRAANTGELFF

J gene: TRBJ2-7
V gene: TRBV5-4
CDR3 protein: CASSPGTGWYEQYF